This entry concerns a single T cell receptor (beta chain). TCRdb keeps only in-frame clones here, not all; method: immunoSEQ multiplex PCR. Of 140,000 to 150,000 clones listed, roughly four fifths were seen once; the top ten hold roughly 15%. This entry comes from a study of blood T cell repertoires in COVID-19. Trimming cost V 0 bases and J 9 bases; bases outside gene matches: 7. The CDR3 loop spans 15 amino acids. Germline CDR1 is SGHTA and CDR2 is FQGNSA. This rearrangement joins TRBV7-2 to TRBJ2-3; TRBD1 agrees at 9 bases. The material sequenced was peripheral blood. The TCR sequence derives from a human donor with acute or convalescent COVID-19. The donor label of this sample is uncertain. CDR3 protein: CASSLAQGAVQTQYF. Here the CDR3 DNA reads TGTGCCAGCAGCTTAGCACAGGGGGCAGTCCAAACGCAGTATTTT. The entire variable domain, with the rest obtained from reference TRBV7-2 and TRBJ2-3, is as follows: GAGVSQSPSNKVTEKGKDVELRCDPISGHTALYWYRQSLGQGLEFLIYFQGNSAPDKSGLPSDRFSAERTGGSVSTLTIQRTQQEDSAVYLCASSLAQGAVQTQYFGPGTRLTVL.